These 22 T cell receptor beta chains originate from one sample sequenced in a study of naive and memory T cell subsets. The library had UMIs added by 3' ligation of an oligonucleotide to TCR cDNA. Four PCR rounds used nested alpha and beta constant region primers plus the SP2 primer. Each CDR3 protein is one row after TCRdb ran MiXCR on the 5' RACE reads. Of roughly 60,000 distinct CDR3 sequences listed, around 7.3% are singletons. These receptors originate from a male donor in good health.

The chain is built from TRBV29-1 and TRBJ2-2; D could derive from TRBD1 or TRBD2 (5 bases each). The germline gives CDR1 SQVTM, CDR2 ANQGSEA. Trimming cost V 3 bases and J 3 bases, with 11 bases left between them. The CDR3 has 14 residues. In nucleotides, the CDR3 is TGCAGCGTTGACGGGGCCCTGGACACCGGGGAGCTGTTTTTT. Its translation: CSVDGALDTGELFF.

This clonotype has only a few counts. CDR3 protein: CASSSSGPPGGPGDTQYF. DNA of the CDR3: TGTGCCAGCAGTTCTAGCGGGCCCCCGGGAGGGCCAGGAGATACGCAGTATTTT. The V call is TRBV7-2, the J call TRBJ2-3; the match to TRBD2 covers 8 bases. The germline V gene encodes CDR1 SGHTA and CDR2 FQGNSA. CDR3 length: 18 residues. Trimming at V came to 6 bases and at J to 5 bases, leaving 19 bases not matched to a gene.

This sequence joins TRBV2 and TRBJ1-5; tentative D call: TRBD1 (6 bases). Per germline, CDR1 SNHLY and CDR2 FYNNEI. V lost 4 bases and J lost 0, with 19 bases in between. The CDR3 spans 18 residues. This CDR3 reads CASSGLGDRTHSNQPQHF. As DNA, the CDR3 is TGTGCCAGCAGTGGGTTAGGTGACAGGACCCATAGCAATCAGCCCCAGCATTTT.

The V gene is TRBV6-6, the J gene TRBJ1-5; weak D call: TRBD1 (6 bases). The V end lost 6 bases, the J end lost 1 base, and 13 bases lay between the germline ends. The CDR3 totals 15 residues. Germline values: CDR1 MNHNY, CDR2 SVGAGI (reference sequence). In DNA, the CDR3 is TGTGCCAGCAGCGAAAACGACAGGAGCAATCAGCCCCAGCATTTT. The encoded protein is CASSENDRSNQPQHF.

In its sample, this clonotype was seen a few times. This chain links TRBV19 with TRBJ2-6; D is perhaps TRBD1 or TRBD2 (5 bases each). The CDR3 is 14 amino acids. V lost 6 bases and J 0 bases, leaving 6 bases between the germline ends. Germline V CDR1 and CDR2: LNHDA, SQIVND (reference sequence). The CDR3 spells CASRGDSGANVLTF. In DNA, the CDR3 is TGTGCCAGTAGGGGGGACTCTGGGGCCAACGTCCTGACTTTC.

The genes are TRBV3-1 and TRBJ2-5, with 7 positions matching TRBD2. From germline, CDR1 is LGHDT and CDR2 YNNKEL (reference sequence). J was trimmed by 5 bases and V by 4 bases; bases with no gene match: 10. This CDR3 is 15 amino acids long. This CDR3 is CASSPPGGGSETQYF. The CDR3 coding sequence is TGTGCCAGCAGCCCTCCGGGTGGCGGGAGTGAGACCCAGTACTTC.

The chain has TRBV7-9 and TRBJ2-2; D perhaps matches TRBD1 (5 bases). The CDR3 runs 14 residues. The ends were cut back, 5 bases at V and 1 base at J, with 8 bases in the middle. CDR1 and CDR2 (germline): SEHNR, FQNEAQ (reference sequence). CDR3 residues: CASSGDRNTGELFF. The CDR3 nucleotides are TGTGCCAGCAGCGGAGACAGGAACACCGGGGAGCTGTTTTTT.

The table lists this clonotype with many counts. The chain uses TRBV7-2 and TRBJ1-6, with a tentative D call TRBD1 (5 bases). In germline, CDR1 is SGHTA, CDR2 FQGNSA. V was clipped by 3 bases and J by 0 bases, with 15 bases between them. The CDR3 contains 18 residues. Here the CDR3 reads CASSFSPGLRSYNSPLHF. As DNA, the CDR3 is TGTGCCAGCAGCTTTTCCCCGGGACTACGCTCCTATAATTCACCCCTCCACTTT.

This clonotype was counted many times. The chain recombines TRBV29-1 with TRBJ2-5, with TRBD1 identical over 7 bases. The V gene's germline CDR1 is SQVTM and CDR2 ANQGSEA. Germline trimming cut 4 bases from V and 1 base from J; bases unmatched to any gene: 3. This CDR3 comprises 13 residues. The CDR3 DNA follows: TGCAGCGTTGTGACAGGGCCCCAAGAGACCCAGTACTTC. Encoded protein: CSVVTGPQETQYF.

This clonotype came up many times. The chain combines TRBV25-1 with TRBJ1-1; no clear D. Trimming left V 6 bases short and J 4 bases short, with 6 bases between. This CDR3 is 11 amino acids long. Germline loops: CDR1 MGHDK, CDR2 SYGVNS. CDR3 coding DNA: TGTGCCAGCAGCGGAGTCACTGAAGCTTTCTTT. Protein product: CASSGVTEAFF.

The chain couples TRBV6-6 to TRBJ2-1; D is perhaps TRBD2 (6 bases). Germline-derived CDR1 and CDR2 are MNHNY and SVGAGI (reference sequence). V lost 2 bases and J lost 0, with 26 bases in between. The CDR3 has 21 residues. The CDR3 region has the DNA TGTGCCAGCAGTTACCCACTGAACGGTAAATTTGGCGGGATCTCCTACAATGAGCAGTTCTTC. Protein product: CASSYPLNGKFGGISYNEQFF.

The sample holds a few counts of this clonotype. V gene TRBV6-2 or TRBV6-3 combines with J gene TRBJ2-3; no reliable D call. Trimming removed 2 bases from V and 4 bases from J, with 4 bases in between. Per the germline V gene, CDR1 is MNHEY and CDR2 is SVGEGT. There are 12 residues in the CDR3. The CDR3 region is CASSYPPDTQYF. For the CDR3, the DNA is TGTGCCAGCAGTTACCCCCCAGATACGCAGTATTTT.

This clonotype was recorded at least ten times. The V and J genes are TRBV5-1 and TRBJ2-3; D may be TRBD1 (5 bases). Germline CDR1 and CDR2: SGHRS and YFSETQ. The V gene lost 6 bases and the J gene lost 6 bases, with 20 bases spanning the gap. The CDR3 sequence is 15 residues long. CDR3: CASTGRGSPDDTQYF. The CDR3 DNA is TGCGCCAGCACTGGTAGGGGCAGCCCGGATGATACGCAGTATTTT.

Many counts were recorded for this clonotype. The rearrangement links TRBV30 to TRBJ2-3, with 9 bases identical to TRBD2. V dropped 5 bases and J dropped 2; count of bases not matched to a gene: 8. This CDR3 is 15 amino acids long. Germline loops: CDR1 GTSNPN, CDR2 SVGIG (reference sequence). CDR3 in DNA: TGTGCCTGGTCCGGACTAGCGCCAGACACAGATACGCAGTATTTT. As protein: CAWSGLAPDTDTQYF.

There are a few counts of this clonotype. V is TRBV6-6 and J is TRBJ2-7, with D perhaps given as TRBD1 or TRBD2 (7 bases each). V was cut by 3 bases and J by 4 bases, with 16 bases left in between. CDR1 and CDR2 (germline): MNHNY, SVGAGI (reference sequence). The CDR3 runs to 15 residues. CDR3 DNA: TGTGCCAGCAGTTATAAGCGGGACAGAATTTACGAGCAGTACTTC. Translation: CASSYKRDRIYEQYF.

Notes on this clonotype: A read error may be the cause here, since a much bigger clone is one base away. This chain connects TRBV9 to TRBJ2-3, with TRBD2 matching over 10 bases. Germline CDR1 SGDLS, CDR2 YYNGEE. V shed 8 bases and J 3 bases; nucleotides not matched to a gene: 24. CDR3 length equals 20 residues. The CDR3 region is CARSSRADGASGSFTDTQYF. CDR3 in DNA: TGTGCCAGAAGCTCTCGAGCCGATGGGGCTAGCGGGAGTTTTACAGATACGCAGTATTTT.

A note on this clonotype: This sequence may be a read error, since a much larger clone differs from it by one base. The J gene is TRBJ2-7, the V gene TRBV10-1; 8 bases line up with TRBD1. The CDR3 is made up of 13 amino acids. The germline V gene has CDR1 WNHNN and CDR2 SYGVQD (reference sequence). CDR3 nucleotides: TGCGCCAGCAGTGAGTTCGGACAGGGCGAGCAGAACTTC. This codes for CASSEFGQGEQNF.

V and J are TRBV29-1 and TRBJ2-3; no clear D. V lost 6 bases, J lost 1 base, and 11 bases lay in between. Germline V CDR1 and CDR2: SQVTM, ANQGSEA. This CDR3 is 13 amino acids long. Here the CDR3 reads CSVIGRRTDTQYF. In nucleotides, the CDR3 is TGCAGCGTCATAGGTCGCCGCACAGATACGCAGTATTTT.

This clonotype was picked up many times. The rearrangement links TRBV5-6 to TRBJ1-1, with D uncertain. Germline V gives CDR1 SGHDT, CDR2 YYEEEE. V was cut by 4 bases and J by 0 bases, with 7 bases left in between. CDR3 length equals 13 residues. The CDR3 DNA reads as TGTGCCAGCAGCCTGGGGATGAACACTGAAGCTTTCTTT. This gives the protein CASSLGMNTEAFF.

This clonotype appeared many times. V and J are TRBV5-1 and TRBJ2-7; D is perhaps TRBD1 (6 bases). This CDR3 has 15 amino acids. Germline CDR1 reads SGHRS; CDR2 reads YFSETQ. V was trimmed by 4 bases and J by 0 bases, leaving 14 bases between them. The CDR3 protein is CASSPETGRSYEQYF. As DNA, the CDR3 is TGCGCCAGCAGCCCGGAGACAGGCCGCTCCTACGAGCAGTACTTC.

This chain joins TRBV5-1 and TRBJ2-1; 12 bases map to TRBD1. The CDR3 is 14 residues long. V shed 3 bases, J shed 9 bases, and the junction held 4 bases outside the gene matches. The germline V gene has CDR1 SGHRS and CDR2 YFSETQ. The CDR3 nucleotides read TGCGCCAGCAGCTGGGGGACAGGGGGCCGTGAGCAGTTCTTC. Its translation: CASSWGTGGREQFF.

This clonotype showed up just a few times. The chain carries TRBV20-1 and TRBJ2-7; 13 bases fit TRBD2. The J segment lost 3 bases and the V segment lost 0 bases, leaving 14 bases of the junction unmatched. The CDR3 extends over 19 amino acids. From germline, CDR1 is DFQATT and CDR2 SNEGSKA (reference sequence). For the CDR3, the DNA is TGCAGTGCTAGAGATCCGACTAGCGGGGGGTCTAACGGCCTCTACGAGCAGTACTTC. It translates to CSARDPTSGGSNGLYEQYF.